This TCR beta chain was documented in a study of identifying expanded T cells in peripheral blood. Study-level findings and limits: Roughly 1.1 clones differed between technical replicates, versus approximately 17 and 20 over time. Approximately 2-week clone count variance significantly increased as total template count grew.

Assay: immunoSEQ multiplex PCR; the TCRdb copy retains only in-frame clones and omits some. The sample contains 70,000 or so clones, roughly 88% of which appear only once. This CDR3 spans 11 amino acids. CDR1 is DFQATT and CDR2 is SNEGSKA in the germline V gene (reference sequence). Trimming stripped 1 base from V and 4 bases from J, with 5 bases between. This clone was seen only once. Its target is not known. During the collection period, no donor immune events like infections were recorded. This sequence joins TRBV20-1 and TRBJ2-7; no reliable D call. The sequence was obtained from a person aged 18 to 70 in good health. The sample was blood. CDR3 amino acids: CSARVGYEQYF. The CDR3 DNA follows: TGCAGTGCTAGAGTGGGTTACGAGCAGTACTTC.